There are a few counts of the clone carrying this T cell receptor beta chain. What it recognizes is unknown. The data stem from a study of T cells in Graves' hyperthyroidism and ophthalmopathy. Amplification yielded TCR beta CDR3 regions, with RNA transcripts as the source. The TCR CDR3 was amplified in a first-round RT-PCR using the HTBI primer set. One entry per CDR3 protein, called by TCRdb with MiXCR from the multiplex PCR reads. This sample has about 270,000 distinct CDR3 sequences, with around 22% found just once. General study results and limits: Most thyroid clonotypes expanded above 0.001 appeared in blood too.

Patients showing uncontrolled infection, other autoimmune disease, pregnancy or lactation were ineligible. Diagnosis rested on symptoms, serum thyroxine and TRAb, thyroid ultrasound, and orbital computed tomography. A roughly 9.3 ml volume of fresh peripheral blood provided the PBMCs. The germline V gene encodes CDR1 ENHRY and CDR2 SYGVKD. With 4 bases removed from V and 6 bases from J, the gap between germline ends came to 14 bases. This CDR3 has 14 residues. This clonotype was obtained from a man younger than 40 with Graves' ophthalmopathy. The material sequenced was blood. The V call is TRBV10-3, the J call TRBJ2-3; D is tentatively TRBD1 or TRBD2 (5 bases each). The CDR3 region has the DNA TGTGCCATCAGTGGGGGGACCGAGGTGGATACGCAGTATTTT. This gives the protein CAISGGTEVDTQYF.